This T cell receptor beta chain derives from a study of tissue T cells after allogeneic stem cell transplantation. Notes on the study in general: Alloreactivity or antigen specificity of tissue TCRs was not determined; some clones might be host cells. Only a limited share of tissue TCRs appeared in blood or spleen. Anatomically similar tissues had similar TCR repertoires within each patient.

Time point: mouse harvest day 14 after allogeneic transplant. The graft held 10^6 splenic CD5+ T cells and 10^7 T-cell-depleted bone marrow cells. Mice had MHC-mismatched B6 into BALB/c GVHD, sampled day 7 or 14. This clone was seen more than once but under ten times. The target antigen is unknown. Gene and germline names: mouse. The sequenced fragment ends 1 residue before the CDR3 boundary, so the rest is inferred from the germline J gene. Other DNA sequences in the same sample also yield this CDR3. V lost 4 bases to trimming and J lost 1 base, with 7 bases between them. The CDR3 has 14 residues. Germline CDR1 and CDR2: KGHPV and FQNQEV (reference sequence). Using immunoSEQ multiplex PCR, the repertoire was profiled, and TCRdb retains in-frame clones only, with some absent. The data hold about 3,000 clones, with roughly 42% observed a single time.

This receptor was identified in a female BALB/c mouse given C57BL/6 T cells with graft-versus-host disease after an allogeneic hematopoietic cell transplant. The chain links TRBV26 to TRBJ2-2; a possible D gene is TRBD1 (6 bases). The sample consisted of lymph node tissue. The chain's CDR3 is CASSPGQNTGQLYF. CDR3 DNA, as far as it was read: TGTGCCAGCAGTCCGGGACAAAACACCGGGCAGCTCTAC.